Listed below are T cell receptor beta chains from one sample, sequenced in a study of identical twins. TCRdb fed the 5' RACE reads into MiXCR, producing one record per CDR3 protein. The profile covers roughly 690,000 distinct CDR3 sequences, with around 6% appearing a single time and 1.5% to 2% taken by the ten largest. Material for sequencing was naive T cells sorted from blood. Receptors originate from a man between 18 and 29 years old in good health. CDR3s include the opening cysteine and the closing phenylalanine or tryptophan. A D gene is named only where the DNA matches it firmly. Size tells how often a clone was seen (once, few, many) or the class of an expanded clone, and some rows leave it out.

TGCGCCAGCAGCTTGAGGCTAGCGGGAGGTTCCGGTGAGCAGTTCTTC | CASSLRLAGGSGEQFF | TRBV5-1 | TRBD2 | TRBJ2-1 | few
TGTGCCAGCAGACTAGGAGGCGGAGGCAATCAGCCCCAGCATTTT | CASRLGGGGNQPQHF | TRBV27 | NA | TRBJ1-5 | few
TGTGCCAGCAGCTTAGCCGGAAGGCGTCGAGGGGAGCAGTTCTTC | CASSLAGRRRGEQFF | TRBV11-3 | NA | TRBJ2-1 | few
TGTGCCAGCAGCTTGGCTTTATCACAGGGGACCTACAATGAGCAGTTCTTC | CASSLALSQGTYNEQFF | TRBV5-6 | TRBD1 | TRBJ2-1 | NA
TGCAGTGCTAGAGGGCTAGCGGGAGCCTACGAGCAGTACTTC | CSARGLAGAYEQYF | TRBV20-1 | TRBD2 | TRBJ2-7 | many
TGTGCCAGTAGTATTCAATCGATCTCCACCGGGGAGCTGTTTTTT | CASSIQSISTGELFF | TRBV19 | NA | TRBJ2-2 | many
TGTGCCAGCAGCTCAAGGGAGAAACTCTCTGGGGCCAACGTCCTGACTTTC | CASSSREKLSGANVLTF | TRBV7-2 | NA | TRBJ2-6 | few
TGTGCCAGCAGTTCGGGATCCTCTGGAAACACCATATATTTT | CASSSGSSGNTIYF | TRBV12-3/TRBV12-4 | NA | TRBJ1-3 | few
TGCAGCGGCGGGAGGGGGACCTACAATGAGCAGTTCTTC | CSGGRGTYNEQFF | TRBV29-1 | TRBD2 | TRBJ2-1 | few
TGCAGTGCTTGGGACAAAAATCAGCCCCAGCATTTT | CSAWDKNQPQHF | TRBV20-1 | NA | TRBJ1-5 | many
TGTGCCAGCAGTTTAGGGCCGGGACTAGCGGGAGGCAATGAGCAGTTCTTC | CASSLGPGLAGGNEQFF | TRBV12-3/TRBV12-4 | TRBD2 | TRBJ2-1 | NA
TGTGCCAGCAGCCAGGTCGGTGCGGGGATTCGGAATGAAAAACTGTTTTTT | CASSQVGAGIRNEKLFF | TRBV7-9 | NA | TRBJ1-4 | few
TGTGCCAGCAGTCCCCGTGGACGGGGACGAACTGAAGCTTTCTTT | CASSPRGRGRTEAFF | TRBV6-1 | NA | TRBJ1-1 | few
TGTGCCAGTAGTTCAAGCGGGATGGTGGAGACCCAGTACTTC | CASSSSGMVETQYF | TRBV19 | TRBD2 | TRBJ2-5 | NA
TGTGCCAGCAGCCTTGGGACATTACCGGACTTC | CASSLGTLPDF | TRBV6-6 | NA | TRBJ2-7 | many
TGCGCCAGCAGTGAGGACGGGCAGCCCCAGCATTTT | CASSEDGQPQHF | TRBV10-2 | NA | TRBJ1-5 | many
TGTGCCAGCAGCGTAAGTGGAGGCAGTTACGAGCAGTACTTC | CASSVSGGSYEQYF | TRBV7-6 | NA | TRBJ2-7 | few
TGCGCCAGCAGCTTGGTCGCTTCTAGCACAGATACGCAGTATTTT | CASSLVASSTDTQYF | TRBV5-1 | NA | TRBJ2-3 | many
TGCGCCAGCAGAGTACTTGGCACCATATATTTT | CASRVLGTIYF | TRBV5-1 | NA | TRBJ1-3 | few
TGTGCCAGCAGCATCCTAGCGGGAGATCTCGAGCAGTACTTC | CASSILAGDLEQYF | TRBV4-2 | TRBD2 | TRBJ2-7 | many
TGTGCCAGCAGTTCTACAGGGGTAGGCAATCAGCCCCAGCATTTT | CASSSTGVGNQPQHF | TRBV12-3/TRBV12-4 | TRBD1 | TRBJ1-5 | many
TGTGCCAGCAGTTTATCTGTGTCCTACGAGCAGTACTTC | CASSLSVSYEQYF | TRBV27 | NA | TRBJ2-7 | many
TGTGCCAGCAGTTTAAGTCAGGGCTACAATGAGCAGTTCTTC | CASSLSQGYNEQFF | TRBV12-3/TRBV12-4 | NA | TRBJ2-1 | many
TGTGCCAGCAGCCGGAACACTGGACAGGGGCTAGGGACCCAGTACTTC | CASSRNTGQGLGTQYF | TRBV7-2 | TRBD1 | TRBJ2-5 | few
TGTGCCAGCTCACCACGCAGGGGATCAGAGACCCAGTACTTC | CASSPRRGSETQYF | TRBV18 | NA | TRBJ2-5 | NA
TGTGCCAGCGGCCGACAGGGGAGAATAAACTATGGCTACACCTTC | CASGRQGRINYGYTF | TRBV12-3/TRBV12-4 | TRBD1 | TRBJ1-2 | few
TGCGCCAGCAGCGATGCGGGAGGCTCTGAGCAGTTCTTC | CASSDAGGSEQFF | TRBV5-1 | TRBD2 | TRBJ2-1 | many
TGTGCCATCAGTGGGACAGAACAAGATACGCAGTATTTT | CAISGTEQDTQYF | TRBV10-3 | NA | TRBJ2-3 | many
TGTGCCAGCAGTTTAGAGACGAATAAGTATTTT | CASSLETNKYF | TRBV12-3/TRBV12-4 | NA | TRBJ2-3 | many
TGCGCCAGCAGCCCCCGGGCCAACACCGGGGAGCTGTTTTTT | CASSPRANTGELFF | TRBV5-1 | NA | TRBJ2-2 | few
TGTGCCAGCAGCCAGGTACAGGACCACACCGGGGAGCTGTTTTTT | CASSQVQDHTGELFF | TRBV3-1 | NA | TRBJ2-2 | NA
TGCAGTGCTAAGGTGCTTGGGACCCAGCCTATGAACACTGAAGCTTTCTTT | CSAKVLGTQPMNTEAFF | TRBV20-1 | NA | TRBJ1-1 | NA
TGCGCCAGCAGCCAGGACAATAGCGGGAGCCCGCAGTATTTT | CASSQDNSGSPQYF | TRBV4-3 | TRBD2 | TRBJ2-3 | NA
TGCGCCAGCAGCTTGGCGGGCGGCCAGGAGTTCTTC | CASSLAGGQEFF | TRBV5-1 | NA | TRBJ2-1 | many
TGTGCCAGCAGCCAGGGGCTCGCCGGGGAGCTGTTTTTT | CASSQGLAGELFF | TRBV3-1 | NA | TRBJ2-2 | few
TGTGCCAGCATACAGCGGGAGGGCCCAGGATGGTACGAGCAGTACTTC | CASIQREGPGWYEQYF | TRBV28 | TRBD2 | TRBJ2-7 | NA
TGCAGCGTTTTTGGGCAGGTAAATGAGCAGTTCTTC | CSVFGQVNEQFF | TRBV29-1 | NA | TRBJ2-1 | few
TGTGCCAGCAGCCTGACAGGGATGGGTCCGGAGACCCAGTACTTC | CASSLTGMGPETQYF | TRBV7-8 | TRBD1 | TRBJ2-5 | NA
TGTGCCAGCAGTTGGCCAGGGGCCTATGGCTACACCTTC | CASSWPGAYGYTF | TRBV12-3/TRBV12-4 | NA | TRBJ1-2 | many
TGTGCCAGCAGTTACCGGACATCTAGCCTCCAAGAGACCCAGTACTTC | CASSYRTSSLQETQYF | TRBV28 | NA | TRBJ2-5 | few
TGCAGTGCTCACCCGGGGACCGCCGAGCAGTACTTC | CSAHPGTAEQYF | TRBV20-1 | NA | TRBJ2-7 | many
TGTGCCAGCAGTCCTCGGACAGGGGCTAAGACTTCTGAAGCTTTCTTT | CASSPRTGAKTSEAFF | TRBV12-3/TRBV12-4 | TRBD1 | TRBJ1-1 | many
TGCAGCGGCATTTCTCAGATGAACACTGAAGCTTTCTTT | CSGISQMNTEAFF | TRBV29-1 | NA | TRBJ1-1 | few
TGTGCCAGCACCCCTAGCGGCACCTACGAGCAGTACTTC | CASTPSGTYEQYF | TRBV6-6 | TRBD2 | TRBJ2-7 | many
TGCAGTGCTAGGAGGGGCCAGATTCAGGATACGCAGTATTTT | CSARRGQIQDTQYF | TRBV20-1 | NA | TRBJ2-3 | many
TGTGCCAGCAGCACATGGACAGGGAACAATGAGCAGTTCTTC | CASSTWTGNNEQFF | TRBV11-2 | TRBD1 | TRBJ2-1 | NA
TGCAGCGCTGAGACAGGGCCTGTCGTAGCGGGAGGAACTCGGATGGGCACAGATACGCAGTATTTT | CSAETGPVVAGGTRMGTDTQYF | TRBV29-1 | TRBD2 | TRBJ2-3 | NA
TGTGCCAGCAGTTGGGGACAGGGCCGAAACTCCTACGAGCAGTACTTC | CASSWGQGRNSYEQYF | TRBV28 | TRBD1 | TRBJ2-7 | NA
TGTGCCAGCCAGGGAGGCGGATGGGATACGCAGTATTTT | CASQGGGWDTQYF | TRBV12-3/TRBV12-4 | NA | TRBJ2-3 | many
TGTGCCAGCAGTTCCGCAAGTGCAACTAATGAAAAACTGTTTTTT | CASSSASATNEKLFF | TRBV12-3/TRBV12-4 | NA | TRBJ1-4 | NA
TGCGCCAGCAGTTTAGCGGGAGACTACAATGAGCAGTTCTTC | CASSLAGDYNEQFF | TRBV5-1 | TRBD2 | TRBJ2-1 | many
TGTGCCACCAGCAGAGATCAAACGGGAGGGATCTCCTACAATGAGCAGTTCTTC | CATSRDQTGGISYNEQFF | TRBV15 | TRBD2 | TRBJ2-1 | many
TGTGCCAGCAGCGTAACCGGGACTAGCGGGAGGAATGAGCAGTTCTTC | CASSVTGTSGRNEQFF | TRBV9 | TRBD2 | TRBJ2-1 | many